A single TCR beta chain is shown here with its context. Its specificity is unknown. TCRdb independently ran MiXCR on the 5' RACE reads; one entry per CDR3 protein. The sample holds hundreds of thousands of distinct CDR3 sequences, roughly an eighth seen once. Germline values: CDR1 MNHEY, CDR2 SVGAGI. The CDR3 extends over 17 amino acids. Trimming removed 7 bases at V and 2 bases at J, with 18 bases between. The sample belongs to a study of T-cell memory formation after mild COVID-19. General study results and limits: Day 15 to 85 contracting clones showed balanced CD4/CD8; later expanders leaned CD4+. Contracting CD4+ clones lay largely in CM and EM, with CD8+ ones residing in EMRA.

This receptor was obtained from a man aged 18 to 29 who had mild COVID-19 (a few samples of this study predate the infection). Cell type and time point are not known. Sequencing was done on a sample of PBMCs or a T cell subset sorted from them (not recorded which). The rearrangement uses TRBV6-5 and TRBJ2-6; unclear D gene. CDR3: CASTGGLYGAGANVLTF. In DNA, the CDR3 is TGTGCCAGCACGGGCGGCCTCTATGGCGCTGGGGCCAACGTCCTGACTTTC.